A selection of T cell receptor beta chains follows, all from one sample in a study of blood T cell repertoires in COVID-19. Repertoires were generated with immunoSEQ multiplex PCR, while TCRdb's copy carries only in-frame clones and drops some. The sample contains about 300,000 clones, around four fifths of which appear only once. Sequencing input: peripheral blood. These receptor sequences come from a woman aged 45 to 65 with acute or convalescent COVID-19. Each CDR3 is given without its conserved first and last residue. Each record gives: clone size, J gene, V gene, CDR3 protein. Clone size is stated in some rows and not others, as once, few, many or a class when expanded.

>NA|TRBJ1-1|TRBV7-9
ASSLKSRLTAEAF
>NA|TRBJ2-1|TRBV9
ASSVTSGSYNEQF
>NA|TRBJ1-1|TRBV27
ASSPRTVMNTEAF
>NA|TRBJ2-6|TRBV5-4
ASSLDSGSGANVLT
>NA|TRBJ1-4|TRBV3-1/TRBV3-2
ASSLRGQGVTNEKLF
>NA|TRBJ2-3|TRBV7-2
ASSLNVFGGTDTQY
>NA|TRBJ1-1|TRBV5-1
ASSFDRGNTEAF
>NA|TRBJ2-5|TRBV5-1
ASSLGGASVQETQY
>NA|TRBJ2-6|TRBV10-3
AISGTGANVLT
>NA|TRBJ1-2|TRBV7-2
ASSLYSGQGGSYT
>NA|TRBJ2-6|TRBV5-1
ASSYSGSGANVLT
>NA|TRBJ2-6|TRBV28
ASSSLEFSGANVLT
>NA|TRBJ2-3|TRBV5-4
ASSVPGQGKDTQY
>NA|TRBJ1-5|TRBV2
ASRISTGLRQPQH
>NA|TRBJ2-5|TRBV6-5
ASSPTGVETQY
>NA|TRBJ2-3|TRBV11-2
ASSLVRAADTQY
>NA|TRBJ2-1|TRBV5-1
ASSSYGGYNEQF
>NA|TRBJ2-5|TRBV5-1
ASRPGSEETQY
>few|TRBJ1-1|TRBV9
ASSPTGGVETEAF
>NA|TRBJ1-5|TRBV19
ASTRRWAVSNQPQH
>NA|TRBJ1-1|TRBV12-3/TRBV12-4
ASSLAGGGEAF
>NA|TRBJ2-1|TRBV15
ATSTRLAGVNEQF
>many|TRBJ1-1|TRBV7-9
ASSGGGKTVEAF
>NA|TRBJ1-1|TRBV6-2/TRBV6-3
ASSYSGGYTEAF
>NA|TRBJ1-6|TRBV19
ASRKGAEGDSPLH
>NA|TRBJ2-5|TRBV29-1
SVTGTSEETQY
>NA|TRBJ1-4|TRBV5-1
ASSLQSDEKLF
>NA|TRBJ2-4|TRBV19
ASSWVRGPGKNIQY
>NA|TRBJ2-5|TRBV2
ASSVQGSGETQY
>NA|TRBJ2-3|TRBV29-1
SVGTGPTDTQY
>NA|TRBJ2-3|TRBV5-1
ASSANTGGGTDTQY
>NA|TRBJ2-1|TRBV12-3/TRBV12-4
ASKETGYNEQF
>NA|TRBJ1-6|TRBV2
ASRDRDTLNSPLH